One sample yielded the 17 T cell receptor beta chains listed below, sequenced in a study of long-term antiretroviral therapy in people with HIV. Survey-level immunoSEQ v3.0 assays were run. The method was immunoSEQ multiplex PCR; TCRdb's version includes in-frame clones alone and lacks a portion of them. The sample includes some 35,000 clones, roughly 85% of them seen just once. The sequencing used unsorted PBMCs, collected 0.4 years before starting antiretroviral therapy. The receptors were gathered from a man aged 18 to 30 with HIV.

This sequence joins TRBV5-1 and TRBJ2-1, with 14 bases fitting TRBD2. CDR1 and CDR2 (germline): SGHRS, YFSETQ. The junction had 6 bases not matched to a gene; V was cut back by 4 bases and J by 9 bases. CDR3 length equals 15 residues. DNA of the CDR3: TGCGCCAGCAGCGCGACTAGCGGGAGGGCCGGTGAGCAGTTCTTC. Translating it yields CASSATSGRAGEQFF.

This clone was counted a single time. This sequence joins TRBV2 and TRBJ1-3, with D unresolved. Germline lookup yields CDR1 SNHLY and CDR2 FYNNEI. This CDR3 spans 13 amino acids. The V gene lost 7 bases and the J gene lost 4 bases, with 11 bases spanning the gap. CDR3 nucleotide sequence: TGTGCCAGCACGTTTGCCTCGGGAAACACCATATATTTT. Residues: CASTFASGNTIYF.

CDR3 region: CASSLGITDYGYTF. CDR3 DNA: TGTGCCAGCAGTTTAGGAATAACGGACTATGGCTACACCTTC. The chain couples TRBV27 to TRBJ1-2; D not resolved. The CDR3 totals 14 residues. Between the trimmed V and J ends, which lost 2 bases and 3 bases, there was a span of 10 bases. Germline CDR1 reads MNHEY; CDR2 reads SMNVEV (reference sequence).

This chain joins TRBV30 and TRBJ2-7; 9 bases align to TRBD2. V shed 4 bases and J 8 bases; nucleotides not matched to a gene: 6. This CDR3 spans 12 amino acids. Germline values: CDR1 GTSNPN, CDR2 SVGIG (reference sequence). This chain's CDR3 is CAWKVAGVQQYF. For the CDR3, the DNA is TGTGCCTGGAAAGTAGCGGGGGTTCAGCAGTACTTC.

The chain uses TRBV4-1 and TRBJ2-1; 10 bases agree with TRBD1. The CDR3 totals 15 residues. The junction had 12 bases not matched to a gene; V was cut back by 8 bases and J by 8 bases. Germline-derived CDR1 and CDR2 are MGHRA and YSYEKL. This CDR3 is CASRQRQGARDEQFF. CDR3 in DNA: TGCGCCAGCCGGCAGCGACAGGGGGCGCGCGATGAGCAGTTCTTC.

CDR3 sequence: CASSSHDRGVAFF. The CDR3 bases are TGTGCCAGCAGCTCCCACGACAGGGGAGTAGCTTTCTTT. The V call is TRBV7-9, the J call TRBJ1-1; 8 positions agree with TRBD1. Trimming took 4 bases from V and 10 from J; bases not matched to a gene: 8. Germline assignment: CDR1 SEHNR and CDR2 FQNEAQ (reference sequence). The CDR3 consists of 13 residues.

V is TRBV18 and J is TRBJ2-5; TRBD2 matches 9 bases. CDR1 and CDR2 (germline): KGHSH, LQKENI. This CDR3 comprises 16 residues. J was trimmed by 5 bases and V by 6 bases; bases with no gene match: 13. The CDR3 region is CASSPRLAGSVETQYF. In DNA, the CDR3 is TGTGCCAGCTCCCCCCGCCTAGCGGGGTCTGTGGAGACCCAGTACTTC. Full variable domain (missing parts from reference TRBV18 and TRBJ2-5): NAGVMQNPRHLVRRRGQEARLRCSPMKGHSHVYWYRQLPEEGLKFMVYLQKENIIDESGMPKERFSAEFPKEGPSILRIQQVVRGDSAAYFCASSPRLAGSVETQYFGPGTRLLVL.

The V call is TRBV12-5, the J call TRBJ1-1; maybe TRBD1 (6 bases). Trimming stripped 7 bases from V and 1 base from J, with 10 bases between. CDR1 is LGHNT, CDR2 FRNRAP, per germline. CDR3 length: 13 residues. CDR3 residues: CASVLGANTEAFF. In nucleotides, the CDR3 is TGTGCTAGTGTATTGGGGGCGAACACTGAAGCTTTCTTT. The full variable domain, its missing parts supplied by reference TRBV12-5 and TRBJ1-1, is DARVTQTPRHKVTEMGQEVTMRCQPILGHNTVFWYRQTMMQGLELLAYFRNRAPLDDSGMPKDRFSAEMPDATLATLKIQPSEPRDSAVYFCASVLGANTEAFFGQGTRLTVV.

V and J are TRBV4-2 and TRBJ1-4, with TRBD1 matching over 8 bases. The CDR3 extends over 16 amino acids. Germline V gene lookup returns CDR1 LGHNA and CDR2 YNFKEQ. J was trimmed by 5 bases and V by 0 bases; bases with no gene match: 5. The CDR3 DNA sequence: TGTGCCAGCAGCCAAGATATTGGGACAGGAAATGAAAAACTGTTTTTT. It codes for CASSQDIGTGNEKLFF.

The table lists this clone with a few counts. The chain uses TRBV7-2 and TRBJ2-7, with D unresolved. The V gene's germline CDR1 is SGHTA and CDR2 FQGNSA. This CDR3 is 13 amino acids long. The V end lost 4 bases, the J end lost 5 bases, and 12 bases lay between the germline ends. The CDR3: CASSSVSANEQYF. The CDR3 coding sequence is TGTGCCAGCAGCTCCGTTAGTGCCAACGAGCAGTACTTC.

The V and J genes are TRBV6-5 and TRBJ2-2; maybe TRBD1 (6 bases). The CDR3 consists of 14 residues. Germline V gene lookup returns CDR1 MNHEY and CDR2 SVGAGI. V lost 4 bases and J 3 bases, leaving 9 bases between the germline ends. CDR3 sequence (DNA): TGTGCCAGCAGTTTAACAGGGTACACCGGGGAGCTGTTTTTT. The encoded protein is CASSLTGYTGELFF.

The chain is built from TRBV19 and TRBJ2-5; D is unresolved. This CDR3 has 14 amino acids. With 1 base removed from V and 1 base from J, the gap between germline ends came to 7 bases. From germline, CDR1 is LNHDA and CDR2 SQIVND (reference sequence). The CDR3: CASSIVHSQETQYF. DNA of the CDR3: TGTGCCAGTAGTATAGTTCACAGCCAAGAGACCCAGTACTTC.

The chain joins TRBV9 to TRBJ2-3; TRBD2 aligns across 13 bases. Germline CDR1 is SGDLS and CDR2 is YYNGEE. J lost 5 bases, V lost 0 bases, and 3 bases had no gene match. The CDR3 loop spans 16 amino acids. CDR3 protein: CASSVGTSGRIDTQYF. The CDR3 coding sequence is TGTGCCAGCAGCGTAGGGACTAGCGGGAGAATAGATACGCAGTATTTT.

The V gene is TRBV5-4, the J gene TRBJ2-7, with 13 positions matching TRBD2. V trimming: 4 bases; J trimming: 5 bases; junction bases outside the gene matches: 9. This CDR3 region has 16 residues. CDR1 SGHNT and CDR2 YYREEE come from the germline V gene (reference sequence). CDR3 amino acids: CASSPWTSGSRDEQYF. The DNA of the CDR3 is TGTGCCAGCAGCCCTTGGACTAGCGGGAGTCGAGACGAGCAGTACTTC.

The table lists this clone with a count of one. This sequence joins TRBV7-6 and TRBJ1-3, with D unclear. In germline, CDR1 is SGHVS, CDR2 FNYEAQ. CDR3 length: 17 amino acids. V lost 1 base and J lost 4, with 17 bases in between. This CDR3 is CASSLGPNLAPGNTIYF. The CDR3 region has the DNA TGTGCCAGCAGCTTAGGGCCGAATCTGGCCCCGGGAAACACCATATATTTT.

The rearrangement uses TRBV9 and TRBJ2-7; D perhaps matches TRBD1 (6 bases). V lost 0 bases and J 3 bases, leaving 10 bases between the germline ends. The CDR3 has 14 amino acids. CDR1 and CDR2 from the germline V gene are SGDLS and YYNGEE. CDR3 sequence (DNA): TGTGCCAGCAGCGTAGGACAGGCGAACTACGAGCAGTACTTC. Protein product: CASSVGQANYEQYF.

The rearrangement joins TRBV7-9 to TRBJ1-4; possible D gene TRBD1, 6 bases. The V gene's germline CDR1 is SEHNR and CDR2 FQNEAQ (reference sequence). There are 17 residues in the CDR3. V lost 3 bases and J lost 4, with 18 bases in between. CDR3 residues: CASSLANQGPLNEKLFF. The CDR3, as DNA: TGTGCCAGCAGCTTGGCAAACCAGGGGCCCCTTAATGAAAAACTGTTTTTT.